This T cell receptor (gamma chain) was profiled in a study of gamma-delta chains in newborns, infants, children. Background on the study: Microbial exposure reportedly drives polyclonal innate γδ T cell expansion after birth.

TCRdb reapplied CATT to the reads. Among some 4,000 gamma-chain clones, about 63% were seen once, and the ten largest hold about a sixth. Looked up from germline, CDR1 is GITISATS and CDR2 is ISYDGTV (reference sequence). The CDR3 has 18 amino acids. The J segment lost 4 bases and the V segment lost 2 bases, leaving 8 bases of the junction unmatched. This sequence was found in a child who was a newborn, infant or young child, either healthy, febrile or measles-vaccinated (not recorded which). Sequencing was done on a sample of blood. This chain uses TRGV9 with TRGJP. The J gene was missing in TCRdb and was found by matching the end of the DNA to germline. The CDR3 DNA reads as TGTGCCTTGTGGGAGGCGCTCCCACAAGAGTTGGGCAAAAAAATCAAGGTATTT. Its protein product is CALWEALPQELGKKIKVF.